The 22 T cell receptor beta chains below all came from one sample that was sequenced in a study of PD-1 blockade in classical Hodgkin lymphoma. Time point given: cycle 4 day 1 (C4D1), after less than seven weeks of nivolumab. Each patient experienced a relapse that followed autologous stem cell transplantation, and brentuximab vedotin exposure varied. Sequencing was performed with immunoSEQ multiplex PCR; in TCRdb, only in-frame clones are kept and a portion is missing. The sample lists about 64,000 clones, around 94% seen once, with 8% in the top ten. The material was peripheral blood mononuclear cells (PBMCs), obtained before the fourth cycle of nivolumab. Every receptor here comes from a human donor with classical Hodgkin lymphoma.

The CDR3 nucleotides read TGTGCCAGTAGTATAGTTGGGACAGCCTATGGCTACACCTTC. As protein: CASSIVGTAYGYTF. The rearrangement joins TRBV19 to TRBJ1-2, with 7 bases aligning to TRBD1. CDR1 and CDR2 (germline): LNHDA, SQIVND (reference sequence). This CDR3 is built from 14 residues. The V and J ends lost 1 base and 4 bases, in that order; junction bases with no gene match: 3.

The CDR3 region has the DNA TGTGCCACCAGGAGATGGACCCTAAGCAGCAATGAGCAGTTCTTC. Amino acids: CATRRWTLSSNEQFF. The rearrangement joins TRBV19 to TRBJ2-1; D call uncertain. V was shortened by 10 bases and J by 6 bases, with 22 bases between the two germline ends. The CDR3 spans 15 residues. Germline V CDR1 and CDR2: LNHDA, SQIVND (reference sequence).

The chain couples TRBV28 to TRBJ2-7; 14 bases fit TRBD2. Unmatched junction bases numbered 4, after V lost 6 bases and J lost 3 bases. This CDR3 region has 15 residues. Germline values: CDR1 MDHEN, CDR2 SYDVKM. CDR3 amino acids: CASRGLAGVFYEQYF. DNA for the CDR3: TGTGCCAGCAGGGGACTAGCGGGGGTATTCTACGAGCAGTACTTC. The whole variable domain, filled in from reference TRBV28 and TRBJ2-7, reads DVKVTQSSRYLVKRTGEKVFLECVQDMDHENMFWYRQDPGLGLRLIYFSYDVKMKEKGDIPEGYSVSREKKERFSLILESASTNQTSMYLCASRGLAGVFYEQYFGPGTRLTVT.

This clone is medium-sized by share. The chain employs TRBV4-1 and TRBJ1-5; 7 nucleotides line up with TRBD1. J was trimmed by 5 bases and V by 4 bases; bases with no gene match: 5. The length of the CDR3 is 14 residues. Germline loops: CDR1 MGHRA, CDR2 YSYEKL. The CDR3 DNA reads as TGCGCCAGCAGCCCCGTAGGGGGCCATCAGCCCCAGCATTTT. Translating gives CASSPVGGHQPQHF.

This chain uses TRBV7-6 with TRBJ1-1; 10 nucleotides line up with TRBD1. V lost 1 base and J lost 6; bases outside the gene matches: 5. The germline gives CDR1 SGHVS, CDR2 FNYEAQ. This CDR3 has 15 residues. The CDR3 DNA reads TGTGCCAGCAGCTTAGAGGGACAGGGGTTTCCTGAAGCTTTCTTT. It translates to CASSLEGQGFPEAFF.

The chain couples TRBV9 to TRBJ1-4; D gene uncertain. The CDR3 sequence is 13 residues long. V lost 0 bases, J lost 8 bases, and 8 bases lay in between. Germline values: CDR1 SGDLS, CDR2 YYNGEE. For the CDR3, the DNA is TGTGCCAGCAGCGTAGGGAGGGAAGAAAAACTGTTTTTT. Translating gives CASSVGREEKLFF.

This clone was seen once. The J gene is TRBJ1-1, the V gene TRBV4-2; D remains unclear. Germline CDR1 LGHNA, CDR2 YNFKEQ. V was cut by 0 bases and J by 5 bases, with 13 bases left in between. The CDR3 contains 15 residues. CDR3 bases: TGTGCCAGCAGCCAAGAACCCCGAGTGGGGACTGAAGCTTTCTTT. Its protein is CASSQEPRVGTEAFF.

The rearrangement links TRBV10-3 to TRBJ2-2; no reliable D call. Germline V lookup: CDR1 ENHRY, CDR2 SYGVKD. The CDR3 sequence is 13 residues long. Deletions cut 7 bases from V and 2 bases from J, with 8 bases between. CDR3 coding DNA: TGTGCCATCACGTCTCGAAACACCGGGGAGCTGTTTTTT. Encoded protein: CAITSRNTGELFF.

V and J are TRBV5-5 and TRBJ2-7, with D uncertain. CDR3 length equals 13 residues. Germline loops: CDR1 SGHKS, CDR2 YYEKEE (reference sequence). Between the trimmed V and J ends, which lost 0 bases and 5 bases, there was a span of 9 bases. CDR3 loop: CASSLVSYDEQYF. The CDR3 bases are TGTGCCAGCAGCTTGGTGTCCTATGACGAGCAGTACTTC.

This sequence joins TRBV7-9 and TRBJ2-7; 9 nucleotides line up with TRBD1. Germline V gene lookup returns CDR1 SEHNR and CDR2 FQNEAQ (reference sequence). The CDR3 loop spans 19 amino acids. V was pared by 4 bases and J by 0 bases, with 16 bases of the junction left unmatched. The DNA for the CDR3 is TGTGCCAGCAGCTCCCAGGAGGGACAGGGAGATGGACTCTCCTACGAGCAGTACTTC. Protein: CASSSQEGQGDGLSYEQYF.

This chain uses TRBV4-1 with TRBJ2-5, with a weak D call TRBD2 (5 bases). Germline assignment: CDR1 MGHRA and CDR2 YSYEKL. The V and J ends lost 3 bases and 1 base respectively, with 15 bases between them. This CDR3 contains 16 residues. The CDR3 loop is CASSHSYSVIQETQYF. DNA for the CDR3: TGCGCCAGCAGCCATTCTTATAGCGTAATCCAAGAGACCCAGTACTTC.

The rearrangement links TRBV27 to TRBJ2-7; a possible D gene is TRBD1 (6 bases). Trimming pared 6 bases from V and 2 bases from J, leaving 14 bases between. Germline CDR1 MNHEY, CDR2 SMNVEV (reference sequence). CDR3 length: 14 residues. This CDR3 reads CASRRTVHPYEQYF. In nucleotides, the CDR3 is TGTGCCAGCAGACGGACAGTCCACCCCTACGAGCAGTACTTC.

The chain recombines TRBV5-1 with TRBJ2-7; TRBD2 agrees at 14 bases. Germline loops: CDR1 SGHRS, CDR2 YFSETQ. The J segment lost 2 bases and the V segment lost 3 bases, leaving 13 bases of the junction unmatched. This CDR3 spans 19 amino acids. The chain's CDR3 is CASSWTTGRLAGGTYEQYF. The CDR3, as DNA: TGCGCCAGCAGCTGGACCACGGGAAGACTAGCGGGAGGGACCTACGAGCAGTACTTC. Looking up the rest from reference TRBV5-1 and TRBJ2-7 gives the full variable domain: KAGVTQTPRYLIKTRGQQVTLSCSPISGHRSVSWYQQTPGQGLQFLFEYFSETQRNKGNFPGRFSGRQFSNSRSEMNVSTLELGDSALYLCASSWTTGRLAGGTYEQYFGPGTRLTVT.

The genes are TRBV10-2 and TRBJ2-7, with D perhaps matching TRBD2 (6 bases). The V end was cut by 2 bases, the J end by 3 bases, with 11 bases between. CDR3 size: 14 residues. Per germline, CDR1 WSHSY and CDR2 SAAADI. The CDR3 DNA reads TGCGCCAGCAGTGAGGCTGGGGGGATCTACGAGCAGTACTTC. It codes for CASSEAGGIYEQYF.

The chain has TRBV30 and TRBJ2-1; D unclear. Germline CDR1 and CDR2: GTSNPN and SVGIG (reference sequence). Trimming removed 3 bases at V and 12 bases at J, with 18 bases between. The CDR3 totals 13 residues. CDR3 amino acids: CAWSAGLTDAQFF. In DNA form, the CDR3 reads TGTGCCTGGAGCGCCGGTCTGACTGATGCGCAGTTCTTC.

V and J are TRBV7-9 and TRBJ1-6; D is uncertain. Germline V gives CDR1 SEHNR, CDR2 FQNEAQ (reference sequence). The CDR3 runs 16 residues. Trimming removed 1 base at V and 0 bases at J, with 7 bases between. CDR3 region: CASSLGSNSYNSPLHF. The CDR3 DNA reads as TGTGCCAGCAGCTTAGGGTCGAACTCCTATAATTCACCCCTCCACTTT.

The chain joins TRBV5-5 to TRBJ1-5, with D uncertain. Trimming shortened V by 4 bases and J by 1 base, and 9 bases separated the two germline ends. CDR1 SGHKS and CDR2 YYEKEE come from the germline V gene (reference sequence). The length of the CDR3 is 14 residues. The CDR3 is CASSPGLSNQPQHF. In DNA form, the CDR3 reads TGTGCCAGCAGCCCAGGACTCAGCAATCAGCCCCAGCATTTT.

The genes are TRBV5-6 and TRBJ1-3; 7 nucleotides agree with TRBD1. Germline lookup yields CDR1 SGHDT and CDR2 YYEEEE. V lost 1 base and J lost 2; bases outside the gene matches: 3. The CDR3 extends over 15 amino acids. The CDR3 region has the DNA TGTGCCAGCAGCTTGATCGGGACAGCTGGAAACACCATATATTTT. Amino acids: CASSLIGTAGNTIYF.

The J gene is TRBJ1-1, the V gene TRBV15; D is possibly TRBD1 (5 bases). The CDR3 is made up of 14 amino acids. V was clipped by 3 bases and J by 5 bases, with 13 bases between them. Germline CDR1 reads LNHNV; CDR2 reads YYDKDF (reference sequence). CDR3 sequence reads: CATSRRGERTEAFF. CDR3 coding DNA: TGTGCCACCAGCAGGCGAGGGGAGAGGACTGAAGCTTTCTTT.

The rearrangement links TRBV18 to TRBJ2-1; 8 nucleotides line up with TRBD2. The CDR3 extends over 16 amino acids. Trimming took 3 bases from V and 0 from J; bases not matched to a gene: 4. Germline values: CDR1 KGHSH, CDR2 LQKENI. The CDR3 region has the DNA TGTGCCAGCTCACCCGGGGGGGCAGTCTCCTACAATGAGCAGTTCTTC. Its translation: CASSPGGAVSYNEQFF.

This chain uses TRBV7-9 with TRBJ2-5; D might be TRBD1 or TRBD2, each matching 5 bases. Germline assignment: CDR1 SEHNR and CDR2 FQNEAQ (reference sequence). Trimming took 3 bases from V and 11 from J, leaving 16 bases between them. CDR3 length: 13 amino acids. For the CDR3, the DNA is TGTGCCAGCAGCTTGGACACCCTTTGGGAGCAGTACTTC. Protein sequence: CASSLDTLWEQYF. Using reference TRBV7-9 and TRBJ2-5 for the parts outside the CDR3, the full variable domain is DTGVSQNPRHKITKRGQNVTFRCDPISEHNRLYWYRQTLGQGPEFLTYFQNEAQLEKSRLLSDRFSAERPKGSFSTLEIQRTEQGDSAMYLCASSLDTLWEQYFGPGTRLLVL.

The chain employs TRBV4-2 and TRBJ2-3; D is possibly TRBD2 (5 bases). The CDR3 contains 16 residues. CDR1 and CDR2 from the germline V gene are LGHNA and YNFKEQ. V lost 4 bases and J 4 bases, leaving 18 bases between the germline ends. Here the CDR3 reads CASSPFEAVESDTQYF. The CDR3 DNA reads TGTGCCAGCAGCCCCTTCGAAGCGGTCGAATCAGATACGCAGTATTTT.